This entry is about one TCR beta chain. This record belongs to a study of cytomegalovirus exposure and HLA in healthy donors. Primers included in the PCR were 60 Vbeta and 13 Jbeta primers. The method was immunoSEQ multiplex PCR; TCRdb's version includes in-frame clones alone and lacks a portion of them. The table lists some 150,000 clones, over 60% of them singletons. Germline assignment: CDR1 SGHRS and CDR2 YFSETQ. V lost 2 bases to trimming and J lost 5 bases; unmatched junction nucleotides: 5. The CDR3 is made up of 15 amino acids. The TCR sequence derives from a woman younger than 45 in good health and CMV-seropositive. The genes are TRBV5-1 and TRBJ2-7; TRBD1 matches 12 bases. Material: PBMCs. This CDR3 reads CASSFWGQGAHEQYF. DNA of the CDR3: TGCGCCAGCAGCTTTTGGGGACAGGGGGCCCACGAGCAGTACTTC.